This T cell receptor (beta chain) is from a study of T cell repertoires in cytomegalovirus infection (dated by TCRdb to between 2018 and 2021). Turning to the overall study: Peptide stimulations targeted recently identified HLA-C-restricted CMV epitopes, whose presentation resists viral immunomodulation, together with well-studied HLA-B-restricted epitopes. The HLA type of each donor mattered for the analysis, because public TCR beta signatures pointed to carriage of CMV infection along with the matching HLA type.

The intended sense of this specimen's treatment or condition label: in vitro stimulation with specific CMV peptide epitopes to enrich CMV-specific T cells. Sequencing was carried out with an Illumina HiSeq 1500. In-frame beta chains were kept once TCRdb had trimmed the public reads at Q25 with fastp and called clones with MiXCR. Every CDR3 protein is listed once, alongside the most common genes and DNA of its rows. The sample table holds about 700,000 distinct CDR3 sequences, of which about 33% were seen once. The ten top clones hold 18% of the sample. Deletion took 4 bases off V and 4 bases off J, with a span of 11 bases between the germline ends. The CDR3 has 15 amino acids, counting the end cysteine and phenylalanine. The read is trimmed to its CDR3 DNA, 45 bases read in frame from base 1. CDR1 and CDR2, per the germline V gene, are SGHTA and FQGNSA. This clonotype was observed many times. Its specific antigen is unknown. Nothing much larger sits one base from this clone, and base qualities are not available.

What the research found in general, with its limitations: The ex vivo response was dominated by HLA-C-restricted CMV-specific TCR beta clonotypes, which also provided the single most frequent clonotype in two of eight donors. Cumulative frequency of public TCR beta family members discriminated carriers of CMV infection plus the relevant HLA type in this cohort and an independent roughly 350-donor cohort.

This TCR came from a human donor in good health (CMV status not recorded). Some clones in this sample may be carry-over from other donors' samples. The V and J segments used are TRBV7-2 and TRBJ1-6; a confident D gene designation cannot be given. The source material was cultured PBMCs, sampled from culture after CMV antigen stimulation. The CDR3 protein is CASSWQAPYNSPLHF. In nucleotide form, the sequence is TGTGCCAGCAGCTGGCAGGCGCCTTATAATTCACCCCTCCACTTT.